This paragraph reports one T cell receptor (beta chain). Its antigen remains unidentified. No base quality information exists; no much larger clone differs at one position. Mismatch repair deficiency was established in every enrolled patient by polymerase chain reaction or immunohistochemistry. A few patients who responded to pembrolizumab therapy underwent TCR sequencing. Pembrolizumab PD-1 blockade was prospectively tested in advanced mismatch repair-deficient cancers, regardless of tissue of origin, in the phase II trial. Peripheral blood T cell samples were serially collected before and at multiple times after PD-1 blockade was started. Blood sampling times were reported as weeks after the first pembrolizumab dose. Library prep was done by the immunoSEQ multiplex PCR assay. Entries here come from immuneACCESS through TCRdb and include only in-frame sequences with V and J called. Some clones fail to appear in such tables; in the studies checked, an unresolved V gene covers under half of the shortfall, and the cause of the remainder is unknown. Recorded for this sample are tens of thousands of clones; 78% of them occurred a single time. 3.3% of the sample goes to the ten largest clones.

This record belongs to a study of PD-1 blockade in mismatch repair-deficient tumors (dated by TCRdb to the late 2010s). About the study as a whole: Between September 2013 and late 2016, some 92 consecutive patients with some 11 mismatch repair-deficient cancer types, all previously treated and progressing, were enrolled in the trial. Tumor-associated T cell clones in the peripheral blood of patients responding to PD-1 blockade were tracked using deep sequencing of TCR CDR3 regions. Paper-wide results and their limitations: Clones residing in the tumor, which were often undetectable in blood before treatment, expanded quickly after pembrolizumab and then contracted, generally before radiologic responses.

This receptor was obtained from an adult with mismatch repair-deficient cancer. The source was peripheral blood, collected 4 weeks after starting pembrolizumab.

The CDR3 here reads CASSLDGGRATDTQYF. Here is the DNA: TGCGCCAGCAGCTTGGATGGGGGCCGGGCCACAGATACGCAGTATTTT. The sequence links TRBV5-1 to TRBJ2-3; TRBD1 is a weak D gene call, 6 bases matching. The CDR3 spans 16 residues, from the cysteine through the phenylalanine. Only the CDR3 DNA stays, 48 bases, in frame from base 1. The germline ends are 13 bases apart after V is trimmed by 0 bases and J by 2 bases. The germline V gene yields SGHRS for CDR1 and YFSETQ for CDR2.